The rows below give T cell receptor beta chains drawn from one sample of a study of cytomegalovirus exposure and HLA in healthy donors. Repertoires were generated with immunoSEQ multiplex PCR, while TCRdb's copy carries only in-frame clones and drops some. The sample lists more than 55,000 clones, approximately 80% occurring once. Sample: PBMCs. The source of these receptors is a human donor in good health. The CDR3 runs from the conserved cysteine through the conserved F or W. Each record gives: V gene, D gene, J gene, clone size, CDR3 protein, CDR3 DNA. The D gene is left open where the match is weak. The size entry is marked missing in some rows and otherwise reads once, few, many or a size class.

TRBV5-4	-	TRBJ2-2	-	CASSSPGRAPNTGELFF	TGTGCCAGCAGCTCCCCCGGGCGGGCCCCGAACACCGGGGAGCTGTTTTTT
TRBV4-1	-	TRBJ1-6	-	CASSRSQASYNSPLHF	TGCGCCAGCAGCCGAAGCCAGGCCTCCTATAATTCACCCCTCCACTTT
TRBV11-3	-	TRBJ2-2	-	CASSLRGGELFF	TGTGCCAGCAGCTTAAGGGGCGGGGAGCTGTTTTTT
TRBV6-5	-	TRBJ1-2	-	CASSYSVKAFYGYTF	TGTGCCAGCAGTTACTCGGTGAAAGCTTTCTATGGCTACACCTTC
TRBV27	-	TRBJ1-4	-	CASSLAGVGEKLFF	TGTGCCAGCAGTTTAGCAGGGGTGGGCGAAAAACTGTTTTTT
TRBV30	TRBD2	TRBJ2-7	-	CAWTLNSGGLYEQYF	TGTGCCTGGACCCTAAATAGCGGGGGCCTCTACGAGCAGTACTTC
TRBV4-2	-	TRBJ2-7	-	CASSQGAGGRGTEQYF	TGTGCCAGCAGCCAAGGGGCAGGAGGCAGGGGTACGGAGCAGTACTTC
TRBV7-2	TRBD1	TRBJ2-7	-	CASSGGQGAHQQYF	TGTGCCAGCAGCGGTGGGCAGGGGGCGCATCAGCAGTACTTC
TRBV28	-	TRBJ1-4	-	CASHGFTNEKLFF	TGTGCCTCGCACGGTTTCACTAATGAAAAACTGTTTTTT
TRBV7-2	TRBD1	TRBJ2-7	once	CASSLANTGGYEQYF	TGTGCCAGCAGCTTAGCGAACACAGGGGGGTACGAGCAGTACTTC
TRBV29-1	-	TRBJ2-5	-	CSVDITGIETQYF	TGCAGCGTCGATATTACAGGGATCGAGACCCAGTACTTC
TRBV6-5	TRBD1	TRBJ1-2	-	CASSVRRQGRGYTF	TGTGCCAGCAGTGTGAGAAGACAGGGTCGAGGCTACACCTTC
TRBV30	-	TRBJ2-3	-	CAWDIESTDTQYF	TGTGCCTGGGACATAGAAAGCACAGATACGCAGTATTTT
TRBV12-5	TRBD2	TRBJ2-3	-	CASGSGTSGRTDTQYF	TGTGCTAGTGGTTCCGGGACTAGCGGAAGGACAGATACGCAGTATTTT
TRBV28	-	TRBJ1-5	-	CASSLGTNQPQHF	TGTGCCAGCAGTTTAGGGACAAATCAGCCCCAGCATTTT
TRBV11-1	TRBD2	TRBJ2-1	-	CASSKIVAGGPDEQFF	TGTGCCAGCAGCAAAATTGTAGCGGGAGGGCCGGATGAGCAGTTCTTC
TRBV7-2	TRBD2	TRBJ2-1	-	CASGGRALNEQFF	TGTGCCAGCGGCGGGAGGGCCTTGAATGAGCAGTTCTTC
TRBV9	-	TRBJ2-7	-	CASSVRLYSYEQYF	TGTGCCAGCAGCGTCCGACTGTACTCCTACGAGCAGTACTTC
TRBV7-6	TRBD2	TRBJ2-1	-	CASSLAIVRGGTHNEQFF	TGTGCCAGCAGCTTAGCGATCGTCCGCGGGGGGACCCACAATGAGCAGTTCTTC
TRBV6-1	TRBD2	TRBJ2-2	-	CASSEALAGVGELFF	TGTGCCAGCAGTGAAGCTCTAGCGGGAGTGGGGGAGCTGTTTTTT
TRBV7-2	-	TRBJ1-3	-	CASSLSLNSGNTIYF	TGTGCCAGCAGCTTAAGCCTGAACTCTGGAAACACCATATATTTT
TRBV5-1	-	TRBJ2-6	-	CASSLRGNTGANVLTF	TGCGCCAGCAGCTTGAGGGGGAATACTGGGGCCAACGTCCTGACTTTC
TRBV27	TRBD1	TRBJ2-7	-	CASSSSGTEIYEQYF	TGTGCCAGCAGTTCGTCCGGGACAGAGATCTACGAGCAGTACTTC
TRBV18	TRBD1	TRBJ1-2	-	CASSPTGTGTPGYTF	TGTGCCAGCTCACCAACCGGGACAGGGACTCCAGGCTACACCTTC
TRBV7-2	-	TRBJ2-3	-	CASSLRVDTQYF	TGTGCCAGCAGCTTGCGGGTAGATACGCAGTATTTT
TRBV29-1	TRBD1	TRBJ2-7	once	CSVERSGTGTEQYF	TGCAGCGTCGAAAGATCCGGGACAGGGACCGAGCAGTACTTC
TRBV19	TRBD2	TRBJ2-5	-	CASSTRTSGRQETQYF	TGTGCCAGTAGTACCAGGACTAGCGGGCGCCAAGAGACCCAGTACTTC
TRBV2	TRBD1	TRBJ1-2	few	CASSEQRTGDGYTF	TGTGCCAGCAGTGAACAACGGACAGGAGATGGCTACACCTTC
TRBV11-2	-	TRBJ2-7	-	CASSPREGHLPLPYYEQYF	TGTGCCAGCAGCCCAAGGGAGGGACATTTGCCTCTTCCGTACTACGAGCAGTACTTC
TRBV27	-	TRBJ2-1	-	CASSRRGDNNEQFF	TGTGCCAGCAGTCGGCGGGGAGATAACAATGAGCAGTTCTTC
TRBV5-4	-	TRBJ1-5	-	CASSQGVVRGEDQPQHF	TGTGCCAGCAGCCAAGGCGTGGTGCGAGGGGAGGACCAGCCCCAGCATTTT
TRBV25-1	-	TRBJ1-3	-	CASRDRLSGNTIYF	TGTGCCAGCAGGGACAGACTCTCTGGAAACACCATATATTTT
TRBV20-1	TRBD1	TRBJ2-4	few	CSARRDSGMHF	TGCAGTGCTAGGAGGGACAGCGGAATGCACTTC
TRBV6-5	-	TRBJ1-1	-	CASSRGGTEAFF	TGTGCCAGCAGCCGGGGGGGGACTGAAGCTTTCTTT
TRBV7-9	-	TRBJ1-4	-	CASRVDSGAEKLFF	TGTGCCAGCAGGGTGGACAGCGGGGCTGAAAAACTGTTTTTT
TRBV18	-	TRBJ2-2	-	CASSPEIRGRTGELFF	TGTGCCAGCTCACCGGAAATAAGGGGGAGAACCGGGGAGCTGTTTTTT
TRBV19	-	TRBJ2-7	-	CASSIPNSWGDYEQYF	TGTGCCAGTAGTATCCCCAACTCGTGGGGGGACTACGAGCAGTACTTC
TRBV15	-	TRBJ2-5	-	CATSRVPEETQYF	TGTGCCACCAGCAGAGTACCAGAAGAGACCCAGTACTTC
TRBV6-6	-	TRBJ2-3	few	CASSSEDTQYF	TGTGCCAGCTCCTCCGAGGATACGCAGTATTTT
TRBV2	TRBD1	TRBJ2-6	-	CASRKQGDSGANVLTF	TGTGCCAGCAGAAAACAGGGGGATTCCGGGGCCAACGTCCTGACTTTC
TRBV6-1	-	TRBJ1-2	-	CASKVEARGYTF	TGTGCCAGCAAGGTAGAGGCGAGAGGCTACACCTTC
TRBV30	-	TRBJ1-2	-	CAWSRAHSNGYTF	TGTGCCTGGAGTCGCGCCCATTCTAATGGCTACACCTTC
TRBV10-1	TRBD1	TRBJ2-5	-	CASSESPDSGGSQETQYF	TGCGCCAGCAGTGAGTCCCCAGATTCAGGGGGTTCTCAAGAGACCCAGTACTTC
TRBV18	TRBD1	TRBJ1-3	-	CASSPTGQGRNTIYF	TGTGCCAGCTCACCAACTGGACAGGGTAGAAACACCATATATTTT
TRBV5-1	-	TRBJ1-1	-	CASSLGQGRTEAFF	TGCGCCAGCAGCTTGGGGCAGGGTCGCACTGAAGCTTTCTTT
TRBV15	TRBD1	TRBJ2-4	-	CATSSTYSGGRGKNIQYF	TGTGCCACCAGCAGCACCTACTCAGGGGGAAGGGGCAAAAACATTCAGTACTTC
TRBV18	TRBD1	TRBJ2-1	-	CASSPGGQYNEQFF	TGTGCCAGCTCACCAGGGGGACAGTACAATGAGCAGTTCTTC
TRBV9	-	TRBJ1-1	-	CASSVVSGGNTEAFF	TGTGCCAGCAGCGTAGTTTCCGGGGGGAACACTGAAGCTTTCTTT
TRBV2	-	TRBJ1-2	-	CASKAERLNTGYTF	TGTGCCAGCAAGGCGGAGAGGTTAAACACCGGCTACACCTTC
TRBV18	TRBD2	TRBJ2-1	-	CASSPNSGTMSYNEQFF	TGTGCCAGCTCACCCAACTCAGGGACTATGTCTTACAATGAGCAGTTCTTC